This T cell receptor beta chain was documented in a study of human T cells and chemical hapten exposure (dated by TCRdb to about 2021). Concerning the study at large: The libraries were sequenced as a pool, and the TCR yield per sample differed mostly because of small variations in library volumes within the pool. Peripheral blood TCR repertoire changes were tracked in vivo in alopecia patients during primary and secondary sensitization to the hapten diphenylcyclopropenone (DPC). Each blood RNA sample was used to sequence both TCR alpha and TCR beta chains.

Note on this clonotype: Its binding antigen is unknown. No base quality information exists; no much larger clone differs at one position.

The study at large found these results: The number of TCRs above 1 in 1000 frequency did not change with DPC sensitization; there was no evidence of global repertoire structure alterations. After repeated subsampling, changes were observed in the strength of the expansion versus patch-test correlation and in the threshold at which the correlation became significant.

The library relied on 5' RACE. Reads for this sample came from an Illumina MiSeq. During library preparation, unique molecular identifiers were attached to individual cDNA molecules so that TCRs could be counted in a quantitative, reproducible way. Concerning the study's data processing: A median of roughly 98,000 TCRs per sample was observed, with a range of about 20,000 to 750,000. The Decombinator software suite was used to annotate the V, J and CDR3 of the TCR reads. For the PS versus PT1 abundance plots, all samples were subsampled to the same number of TCRs (28,000). Expanded TCRs were defined as absent before sensitization and observed at least eight times at the 2-week time point. TCRdb trimmed the raw reads at Q25, called clones with MiXCR and kept productive beta chains. CDR3 protein duplicates are merged, each entry listing the most common genes and DNA. V and J calls and clone size were set by TCRdb, not the authors. This sample holds approximately 110,000 distinct CDR3 sequences; 15% to 20% were observed only once. The top ten constitute approximately 3% of the sample.

V is cut back by 0 bases and J by 1 base, with 3 bases in the junction unmatched. From the cysteine through the phenylalanine, the CDR3 covers 16 amino acids. Only CDR3 DNA remains: 48 bases, in frame from the first base. Taken from the germline V gene, the CDR1 and CDR2 loops are LGHNA and YNFKEQ. Total RNA was extracted from unfractionated whole blood that had been collected in Tempus Blood RNA tubes. As TCR sequencing controls, five healthy volunteers were used, with blood taken at day 0, 2 weeks and 6 weeks. This TCR was recovered from a human donor in good health. The sequence is built from TRBV4-2 and TRBJ2-3; TRBD2 lines up with 8 middle nucleotides. The nucleotide sequence reads as follows: TGTGCCAGCAGCCAAGAGCCAGCGGGAGGCACAGATACGCAGTATTTT. It translates to CASSQEPAGGTDTQYF.